This passage covers 18 T cell receptor beta chains from one sample sequenced in a study of control samples from healthy donors and cancer patients. Clones were read by immunoSEQ multiplex PCR, and TCRdb kept only the in-frame ones, dropping some. This table has about 130,000 clones, about 95% appearing once. Input material: PBMCs. These receptors all stem from a man between 60 and 70 years old with colorectal cancer.

The chain is built from TRBV9 and TRBJ2-3; 10 bases map to TRBD2. The ends lost 2 bases at V and 1 base at J; junction bases unmatched: 1. Per germline, CDR1 SGDLS and CDR2 YYNGEE. The CDR3 contains 15 residues. The CDR3 here is CASSVLAGGTDTQYF. The CDR3 DNA is TGTGCCAGCAGCGTCCTAGCGGGGGGCACAGATACGCAGTATTTT.

This chain joins TRBV9 and TRBJ2-3; D uncertain. This CDR3 spans 16 amino acids. Germline V gene sequence: CDR1 SGDLS, CDR2 YYNGEE. The V gene lost 0 bases and the J gene lost 4 bases, with 15 bases spanning the gap. CDR3: CASSVEGHPGADTQYF. The CDR3 coding sequence is TGTGCCAGCAGCGTAGAGGGCCACCCAGGCGCAGATACGCAGTATTTT.

The chain couples TRBV9 to TRBJ2-5; 10 bases align to TRBD2. The trim removed 1 base at V and 2 bases at J, leaving 8 bases unmatched. Germline V lookup: CDR1 SGDLS, CDR2 YYNGEE. This CDR3 region has 17 residues. The DNA of the CDR3 is TGTGCCAGCAGCGTAAGGGGGGCTAGCGGGGGACAAGAGACCCAGTACTTC. This translates into CASSVRGASGGQETQYF.

V usage is TRBV12-2 and J usage is TRBJ1-3; whether TRBD1, the table's D call, matches the DNA was not checked. TRBV12-2 has pseudogene status. CDR3 length: 20 residues. The CDR3 DNA sequence: TGTGCAAGTCGCTTAGAAGGATTGGAGGACAGACCCAAGGCTGGAAACACCATATATTTT. This gives the protein CASRLEGLEDRPKAGNTIYF.

The rearrangement uses TRBV21-1 and TRBJ2-7; TRBD1 is the table's D call and was not checked against the DNA. TRBV21-1 corresponds to a pseudogene. CDR3 length equals 14 residues. CDR3 in DNA: TGTGCCAGCAGCACGACAGGGGGCGAATACGAGCAGTACTTC. Amino acid sequence: CASSTTGGEYEQYF.

This clone occurred a few times. The chain uses TRBV19 and TRBJ1-1; 7 bases line up with TRBD1. CDR3 length equals 15 residues. The germline gives CDR1 LNHDA, CDR2 SQIVND (reference sequence). The trim removed 5 bases at V and 2 bases at J, leaving 8 bases unmatched. The CDR3: CASSSRQGLNTEAFF. The CDR3 DNA is TGTGCCAGTAGTTCGCGACAGGGACTCAACACTGAAGCTTTCTTT.

The chain joins TRBV24-1 to TRBJ1-2, with 7 bases that match TRBD1. The CDR3 has 13 residues. The V segment lost 2 bases and the J segment 5 bases; nucleotides outside the gene matches: 1. CDR1 and CDR2 from the germline V gene are KGHDR and SFDVKD. CDR3 nucleotide sequence: TGTGCCACCAGTGATTCGACAGGGTATGGCTACACCTTC. Its protein product is CATSDSTGYGYTF.

V and J are TRBV5-1 and TRBJ2-1, with 7 nucleotides matching TRBD1. The germline gives CDR1 SGHRS, CDR2 YFSETQ. This CDR3 is built from 15 residues. V lost 0 bases and J lost 4; bases outside the gene matches: 4. CDR3 sequence reads: CASSLGQGPYNEQFF. In nucleotides, the CDR3 is TGCGCCAGCAGCTTGGGACAGGGACCGTACAATGAGCAGTTCTTC.

J is TRBJ1-1 and V is TRBV27; D gene uncertain. Germline values: CDR1 MNHEY, CDR2 SMNVEV (reference sequence). Trimming took 6 bases from V and 11 from J, leaving 10 bases between them. This CDR3 is 10 amino acids long. This CDR3 reads CASSPLGAFF. The CDR3 DNA reads as TGTGCCAGCAGCCCCCTGGGGGCTTTCTTT.

The chain links TRBV6-1 to TRBJ1-1, with D possibly TRBD1 on 5 matching bases. CDR1 MNHNS and CDR2 SASEGT come from the germline V gene. The CDR3 contains 14 residues. The V end lost 3 bases, the J end lost 5 bases, and 13 bases lay between the germline ends. The CDR3, as DNA: TGTGCCAGCAGTGATTTCGACAGCTGGACTGAAGCTTTCTTT. Translation: CASSDFDSWTEAFF.

A remark on this clone: Other DNA sequences in this specimen translate into the identical CDR3. The chain uses TRBV19 and TRBJ1-5; 7 positions match TRBD1. The V segment lost 6 bases and the J segment 2 bases; nucleotides outside the gene matches: 4. The CDR3 is 14 amino acids. The V gene's germline CDR1 is LNHDA and CDR2 SQIVND (reference sequence). CDR3 loop: CASSPTGGNQPQHF. DNA of the CDR3: TGTGCCAGTAGCCCTACAGGGGGCAATCAGCCCCAGCATTTT.

V is TRBV28 and J is TRBJ1-2, with D tentatively TRBD1 (5 bases). Trimming cost V 7 bases and J 4 bases, with 13 bases left between them. This CDR3 region has 13 residues. Germline V lookup: CDR1 MDHEN, CDR2 SYDVKM. CDR3 region: CASTLGVAYGYTF. The CDR3, as DNA: TGTGCCAGCACTTTGGGGGTAGCCTATGGCTACACCTTC.

This chain uses TRBV5-4 with TRBJ2-7; 10 bases map to TRBD1. Germline CDR1 SGHNT, CDR2 YYREEE (reference sequence). V was clipped by 3 bases and J by 5 bases; unmatched bases: 2. The CDR3 runs to 13 residues. CDR3 DNA: TGTGCCAGCAGCTGGGACAGGGGCCACGAGCAGTACTTC. This gives the protein CASSWDRGHEQYF.

The V gene is TRBV4-2, the J gene TRBJ2-7, with 11 bases fitting TRBD1. Germline CDR1 and CDR2: LGHNA and YNFKEQ. The CDR3 totals 16 residues. The V segment lost 0 bases and the J segment 3 bases; nucleotides outside the gene matches: 4. DNA for the CDR3: TGTGCCAGCAGCCAAGAAGGGGGACAGGGGGTCTACGAGCAGTACTTC. This encodes CASSQEGGQGVYEQYF.

J is TRBJ1-1 and V is TRBV29-1, with D possibly TRBD1 on 5 matching bases. Germline values: CDR1 SQVTM, CDR2 ANQGSEA. The CDR3 has 13 amino acids. Trimming shortened V by 8 bases and J by 1 base, and 14 bases separated the two germline ends. In DNA form, the CDR3 reads TGCAGCTTCAACACAGGCCGGAACACTGAAGCTTTCTTT. Amino acids: CSFNTGRNTEAFF.

J is TRBJ2-7 and V is TRBV2, with a possible D match to TRBD2 (6 bases). Trimming removed 6 bases at V and 1 base at J, with 7 bases between. Germline values: CDR1 SNHLY, CDR2 FYNNEI. The CDR3 spans 12 residues. The CDR3, as DNA: TGTGCCAGCAGGGGACTTTCCTACGAGCAGTACTTC. Protein product: CASRGLSYEQYF.

The chain is built from TRBV11-2 and TRBJ2-7; 7 bases agree with TRBD1. The CDR3 has 14 amino acids. The germline CDR1 and CDR2 sequences are SGHAT and FQNNGV. The ends lost 5 bases at V and 1 base at J; junction bases unmatched: 5. The CDR3: CASSPGTVSYEQYF. In DNA, the CDR3 is TGTGCCAGCAGCCCCGGGACAGTTTCCTACGAGCAGTACTTC.

The chain combines TRBV5-1 with TRBJ2-1, with TRBD2 identical over 8 bases. The germline V gene encodes CDR1 SGHRS and CDR2 YFSETQ. The CDR3 consists of 16 residues. Trimming took 1 base from V and 6 from J; bases not matched to a gene: 9. Here the CDR3 DNA reads TGCGCCAGCAGCTTGAATCCGCGGGGGGTTACCAATGAGCAGTTCTTC. It translates to CASSLNPRGVTNEQFF.